This T cell receptor beta chain was retrieved from a study of early T cells in non-severe SARS-CoV-2 infection. About the study: Sequenced material consisted of bulk RNA (from unsorted whole blood), and chains were unpaired.

Overall study findings and caveats: Sequences matched to VDJdb favored anti-spike CD8 responses, while private and CD4 specificities were missed.

With respect to this clonotype: Its antigen is unidentified.

Each single cDNA molecule received a unique molecular identifier. TCRdb re-derived calls from the 5' RACE reads in MiXCR, one entry per CDR3 protein. Altogether about 50,000 distinct CDR3 sequences are present, 8% to 10% being singletons, with the ten largest covering about 4%. The CDR3 runs to 16 residues. Unmatched junction bases numbered 10, after V lost 0 bases and J lost 7 bases. Germline CDR1 is DFQATT and CDR2 is SNEGSKA (reference sequence). The sequenced material came from whole blood. This chain connects TRBV20-1 to TRBJ2-2; the match to TRBD2 covers 8 bases. The sequence was obtained from an adult who was a healthcare worker with PCR-confirmed SARS-CoV-2 infection or an uninfected control (not recorded which). CDR3 coding DNA: TGCAGTGCTAGAGATTGGGAGCGGGAGTCGGGCGGGGAGCTGTTTTTT. Protein sequence: CSARDWERESGGELFF.